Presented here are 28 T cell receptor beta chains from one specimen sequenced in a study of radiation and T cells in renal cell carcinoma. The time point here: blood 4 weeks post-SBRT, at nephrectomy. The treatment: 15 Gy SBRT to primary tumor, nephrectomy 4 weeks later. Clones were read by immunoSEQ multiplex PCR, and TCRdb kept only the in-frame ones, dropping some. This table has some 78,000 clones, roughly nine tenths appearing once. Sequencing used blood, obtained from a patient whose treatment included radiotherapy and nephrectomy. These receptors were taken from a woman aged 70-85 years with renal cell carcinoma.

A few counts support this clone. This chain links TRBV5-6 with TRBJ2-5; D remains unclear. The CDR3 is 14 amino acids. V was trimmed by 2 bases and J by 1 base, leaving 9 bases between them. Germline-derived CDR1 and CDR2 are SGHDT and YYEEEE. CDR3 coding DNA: TGTGCCAGCAGCTTTGTAAGCACCCAAGAGACCCAGTACTTC. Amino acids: CASSFVSTQETQYF.

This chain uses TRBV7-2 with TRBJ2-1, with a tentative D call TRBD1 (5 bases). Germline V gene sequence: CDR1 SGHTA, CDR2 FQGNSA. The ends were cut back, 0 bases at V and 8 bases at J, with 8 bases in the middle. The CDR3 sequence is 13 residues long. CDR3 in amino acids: CASSLAQGHEQFF. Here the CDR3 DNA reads TGTGCCAGCAGCTTAGCGCAGGGCCATGAGCAGTTCTTC.

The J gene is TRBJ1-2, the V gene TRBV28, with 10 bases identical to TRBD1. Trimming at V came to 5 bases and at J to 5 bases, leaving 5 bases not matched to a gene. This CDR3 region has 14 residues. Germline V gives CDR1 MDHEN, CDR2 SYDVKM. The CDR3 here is CASSQQGQGYGYTF. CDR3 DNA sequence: TGTGCCAGCAGTCAACAGGGACAGGGGTATGGCTACACCTTC.

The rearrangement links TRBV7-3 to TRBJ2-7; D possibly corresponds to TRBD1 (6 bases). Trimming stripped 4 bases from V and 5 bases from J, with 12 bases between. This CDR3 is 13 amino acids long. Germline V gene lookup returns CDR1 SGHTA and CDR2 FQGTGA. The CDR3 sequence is CASSWAGDDEQYF. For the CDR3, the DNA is TGTGCCAGCAGCTGGGCAGGGGACGACGAGCAGTACTTC. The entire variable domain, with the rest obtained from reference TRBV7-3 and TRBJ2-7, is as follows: GAGVSQTPSNKVTEKGKYVELRCDPISGHTALYWYRQSLGQGPEFLIYFQGTGAADDSGLPNDRFFAVRPEGSVSTLKIQRTERGDSAVYLCASSWAGDDEQYFGPGTRLTVT.

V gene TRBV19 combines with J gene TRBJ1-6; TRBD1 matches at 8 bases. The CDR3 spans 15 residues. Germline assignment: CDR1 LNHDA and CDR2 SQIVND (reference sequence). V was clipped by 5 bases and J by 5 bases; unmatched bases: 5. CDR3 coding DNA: TGTGCCAGTAGTCCCCAGGGGGCGCATAATTCACCCCTCCACTTT. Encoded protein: CASSPQGAHNSPLHF.

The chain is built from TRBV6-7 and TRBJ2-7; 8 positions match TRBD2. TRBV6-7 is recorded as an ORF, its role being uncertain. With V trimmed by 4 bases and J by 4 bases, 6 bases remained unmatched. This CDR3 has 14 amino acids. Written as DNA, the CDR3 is TGTGCCAGCAGTTGGTCGGGGGGGCCTTACGAGCAGTACTTC. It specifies CASSWSGGPYEQYF.

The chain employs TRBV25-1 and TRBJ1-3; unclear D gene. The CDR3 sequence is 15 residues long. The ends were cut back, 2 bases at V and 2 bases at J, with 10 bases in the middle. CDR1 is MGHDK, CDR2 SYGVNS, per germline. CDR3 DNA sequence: TGTGCCAGCAGTGAACTGACGGTAACTGGAAACACCATATATTTT. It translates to CASSELTVTGNTIYF.

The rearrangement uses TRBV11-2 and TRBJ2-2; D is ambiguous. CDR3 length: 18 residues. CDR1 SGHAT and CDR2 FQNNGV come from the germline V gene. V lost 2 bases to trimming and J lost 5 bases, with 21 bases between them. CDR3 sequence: CASSLLAGVVSTTGELFF. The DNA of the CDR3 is TGTGCCAGCAGCTTATTAGCAGGAGTTGTTTCGACGACCGGGGAGCTGTTTTTT.

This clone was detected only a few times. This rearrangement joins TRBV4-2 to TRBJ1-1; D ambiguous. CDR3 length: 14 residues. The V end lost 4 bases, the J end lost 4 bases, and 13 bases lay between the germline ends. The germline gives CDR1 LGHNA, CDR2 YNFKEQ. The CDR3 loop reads CASSPLKGGTEAFF. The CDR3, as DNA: TGTGCCAGCAGCCCCCTCAAGGGAGGCACTGAAGCTTTCTTT.

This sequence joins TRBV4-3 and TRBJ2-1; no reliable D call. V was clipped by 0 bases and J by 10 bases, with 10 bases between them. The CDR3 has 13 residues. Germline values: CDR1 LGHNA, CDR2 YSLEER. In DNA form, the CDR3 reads TGCGCCAGCAGCCAAGATGTTGGAAGGGAGCAGTTCTTC. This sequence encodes CASSQDVGREQFF.

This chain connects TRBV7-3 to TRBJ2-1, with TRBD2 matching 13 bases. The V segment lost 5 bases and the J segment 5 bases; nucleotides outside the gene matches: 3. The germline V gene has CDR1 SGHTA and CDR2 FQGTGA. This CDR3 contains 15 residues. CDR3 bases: TGTGCCAGCAGCCGCGGGACTAGCGGGGACAATGAGCAGTTCTTC. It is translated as CASSRGTSGDNEQFF. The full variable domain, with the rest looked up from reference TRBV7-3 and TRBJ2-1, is GAGVSQTPSNKVTEKGKYVELRCDPISGHTALYWYRQSLGQGPEFLIYFQGTGAADDSGLPNDRFFAVRPEGSVSTLKIQRTERGDSAVYLCASSRGTSGDNEQFFGPGTRLTVL.

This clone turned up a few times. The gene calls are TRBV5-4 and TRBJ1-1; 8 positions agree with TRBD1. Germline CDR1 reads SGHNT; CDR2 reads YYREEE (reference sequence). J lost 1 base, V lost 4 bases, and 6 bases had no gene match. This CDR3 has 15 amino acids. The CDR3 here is CASSIQGVGNTEAFF. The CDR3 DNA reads TGTGCCAGCAGCATACAGGGGGTAGGGAACACTGAAGCTTTCTTT. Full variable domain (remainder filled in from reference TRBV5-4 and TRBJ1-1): ETGVTQSPTHLIKTRGQQVTLRCSSQSGHNTVSWYQQALGQGPQFIFQYYREEENGRGNFPPRFSGLQFPNYSSELNVNALELDDSALYLCASSIQGVGNTEAFFGQGTRLTVV.

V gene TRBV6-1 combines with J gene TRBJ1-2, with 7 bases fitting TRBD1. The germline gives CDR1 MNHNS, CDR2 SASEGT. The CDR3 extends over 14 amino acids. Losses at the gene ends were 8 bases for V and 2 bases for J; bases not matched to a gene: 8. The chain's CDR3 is CASGTGQINYGYTF. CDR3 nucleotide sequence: TGTGCCAGCGGTACGGGACAGATAAACTATGGCTACACCTTC.

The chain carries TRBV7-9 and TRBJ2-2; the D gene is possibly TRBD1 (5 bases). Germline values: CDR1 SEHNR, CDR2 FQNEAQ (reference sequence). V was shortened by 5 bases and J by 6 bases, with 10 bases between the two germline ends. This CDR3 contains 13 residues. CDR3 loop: CASSKGVAGELFF. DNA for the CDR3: TGTGCCAGCAGCAAAGGGGTGGCCGGGGAGCTGTTTTTT.

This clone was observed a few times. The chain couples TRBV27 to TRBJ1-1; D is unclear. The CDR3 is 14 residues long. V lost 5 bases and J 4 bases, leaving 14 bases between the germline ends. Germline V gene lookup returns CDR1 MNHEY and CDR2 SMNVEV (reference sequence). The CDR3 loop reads CASSPVDGVTEAFF. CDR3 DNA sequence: TGTGCCAGCAGTCCCGTTGACGGGGTCACTGAAGCTTTCTTT.

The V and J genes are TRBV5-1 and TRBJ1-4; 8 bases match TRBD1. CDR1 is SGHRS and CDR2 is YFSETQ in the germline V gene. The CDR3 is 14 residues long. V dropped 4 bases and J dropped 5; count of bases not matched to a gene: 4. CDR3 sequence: CASSAQGGNEKLFF. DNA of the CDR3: TGCGCCAGCAGCGCACAGGGGGGGAATGAAAAACTGTTTTTT. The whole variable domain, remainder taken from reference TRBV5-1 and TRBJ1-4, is KAGVTQTPRYLIKTRGQQVTLSCSPISGHRSVSWYQQTPGQGLQFLFEYFSETQRNKGNFPGRFSGRQFSNSRSEMNVSTLELGDSALYLCASSAQGGNEKLFFGSGTQLSVL.

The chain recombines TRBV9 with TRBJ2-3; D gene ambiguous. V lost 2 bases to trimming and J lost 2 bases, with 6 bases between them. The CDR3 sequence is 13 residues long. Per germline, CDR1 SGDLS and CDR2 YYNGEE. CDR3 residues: CASSVPVTDTQYF. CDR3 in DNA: TGTGCCAGCAGCGTCCCCGTCACAGATACGCAGTATTTT.

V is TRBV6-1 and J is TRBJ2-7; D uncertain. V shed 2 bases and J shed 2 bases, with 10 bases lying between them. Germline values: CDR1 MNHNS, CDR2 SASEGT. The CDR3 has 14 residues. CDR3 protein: CASSEISTTYEQYF. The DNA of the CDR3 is TGTGCCAGCAGTGAAATATCAACTACCTACGAGCAGTACTTC.

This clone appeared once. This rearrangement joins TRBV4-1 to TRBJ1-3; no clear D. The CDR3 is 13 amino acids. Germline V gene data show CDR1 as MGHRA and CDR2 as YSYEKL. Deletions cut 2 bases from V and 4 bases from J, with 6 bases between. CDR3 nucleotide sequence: TGCGCCAGCAGCCAACCCGGGGGAAACACCATATATTTT. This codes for CASSQPGGNTIYF.

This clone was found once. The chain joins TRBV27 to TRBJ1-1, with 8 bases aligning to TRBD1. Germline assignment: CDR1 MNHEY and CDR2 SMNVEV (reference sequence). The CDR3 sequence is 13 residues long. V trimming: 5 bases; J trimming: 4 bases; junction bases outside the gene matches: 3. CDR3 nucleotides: TGTGCCAGCAGTCCCACAGGGGGCACTGAAGCTTTCTTT. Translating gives CASSPTGGTEAFF.

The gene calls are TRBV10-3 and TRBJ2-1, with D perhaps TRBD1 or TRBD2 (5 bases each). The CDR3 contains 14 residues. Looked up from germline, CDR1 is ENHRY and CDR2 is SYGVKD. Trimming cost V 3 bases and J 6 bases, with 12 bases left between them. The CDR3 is CAISDLGTSNEQFF. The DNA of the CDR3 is TGTGCCATCAGTGACTTGGGGACGTCCAATGAGCAGTTCTTC.

The CDR3 DNA sequence: TGTGCCAGCAGTGCTCTTCGGGGGAACACTGAAGCTTTCTTT. Translation gives CASSALRGNTEAFF. This rearrangement joins TRBV2 to TRBJ1-1; D ambiguous. CDR1 and CDR2 (germline): SNHLY, FYNNEI. Deletions cut 4 bases from V and 1 base from J, with 10 bases between. This CDR3 comprises 14 residues.

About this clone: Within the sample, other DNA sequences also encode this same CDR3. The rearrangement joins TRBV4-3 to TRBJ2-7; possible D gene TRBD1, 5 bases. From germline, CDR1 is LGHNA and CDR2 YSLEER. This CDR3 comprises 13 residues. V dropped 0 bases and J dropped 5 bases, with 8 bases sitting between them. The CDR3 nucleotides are TGCGCCAGCAGCCAAGATAGGGGTCACGAGCAGTACTTC. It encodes CASSQDRGHEQYF.

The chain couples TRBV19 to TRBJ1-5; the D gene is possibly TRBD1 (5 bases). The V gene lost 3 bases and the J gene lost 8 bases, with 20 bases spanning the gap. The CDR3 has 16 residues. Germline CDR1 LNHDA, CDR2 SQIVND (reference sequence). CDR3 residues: CASSIEGTGTHEPQHF. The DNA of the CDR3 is TGTGCCAGTAGTATCGAGGGAACCGGGACTCATGAGCCCCAGCATTTT.

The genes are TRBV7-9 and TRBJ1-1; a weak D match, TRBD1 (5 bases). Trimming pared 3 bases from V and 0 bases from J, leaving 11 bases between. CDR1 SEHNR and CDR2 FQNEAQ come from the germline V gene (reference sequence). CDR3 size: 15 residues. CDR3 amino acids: CASSFPGLLNTEAFF. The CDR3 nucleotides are TGTGCCAGCAGCTTCCCAGGGTTGTTGAACACTGAAGCTTTCTTT.

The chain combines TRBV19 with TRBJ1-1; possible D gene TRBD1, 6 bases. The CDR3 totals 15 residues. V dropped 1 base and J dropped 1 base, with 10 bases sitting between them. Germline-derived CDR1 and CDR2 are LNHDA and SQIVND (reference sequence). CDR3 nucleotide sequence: TGTGCCAGTAGTATAGTTGGGACAAGGAACACTGAAGCTTTCTTT. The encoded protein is CASSIVGTRNTEAFF.

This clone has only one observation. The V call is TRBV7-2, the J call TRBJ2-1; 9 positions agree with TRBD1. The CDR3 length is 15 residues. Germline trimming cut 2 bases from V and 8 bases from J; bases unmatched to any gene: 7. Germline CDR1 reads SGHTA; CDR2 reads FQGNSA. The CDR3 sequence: CASSLLSDRGHEQFF. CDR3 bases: TGTGCCAGCAGCTTATTATCGGACAGGGGCCATGAGCAGTTCTTC.

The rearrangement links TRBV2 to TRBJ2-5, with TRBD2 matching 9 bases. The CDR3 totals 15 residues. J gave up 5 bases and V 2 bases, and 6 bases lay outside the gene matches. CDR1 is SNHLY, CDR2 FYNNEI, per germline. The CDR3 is CASSESAGGRETQYF. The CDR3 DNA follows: TGTGCCAGCAGTGAAAGTGCGGGGGGGCGTGAGACCCAGTACTTC. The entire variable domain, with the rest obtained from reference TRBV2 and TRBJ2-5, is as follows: EPEVTQTPSHQVTQMGQEVILRCVPISNHLYFYWYRQILGQKVEFLVSFYNNEISEKSEIFDDQFSVERPDGSNFTLKIRSTKLEDSAMYFCASSESAGGRETQYFGPGTRLLVL.